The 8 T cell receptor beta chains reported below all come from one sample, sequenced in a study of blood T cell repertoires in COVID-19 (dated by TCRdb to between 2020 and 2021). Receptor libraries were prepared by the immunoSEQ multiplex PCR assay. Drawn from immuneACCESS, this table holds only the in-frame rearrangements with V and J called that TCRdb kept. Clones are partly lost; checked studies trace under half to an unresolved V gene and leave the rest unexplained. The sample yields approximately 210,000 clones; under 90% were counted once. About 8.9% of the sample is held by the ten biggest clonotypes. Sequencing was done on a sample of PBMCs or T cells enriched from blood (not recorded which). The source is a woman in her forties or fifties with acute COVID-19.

The CDR3, as DNA: TGTGCCAGCAGTGAAGAGCAACAGAGCAATCAGCCCCAGCATTTT. Translated: CASSEEQQSNQPQHF. The V gene is TRBV2, the J gene TRBJ1-5; D ambiguous. The V gene's germline CDR1 is SNHLY and CDR2 FYNNEI. The CDR3 length is 15 residues. The ends were cut back, 1 base at V and 1 base at J, with 8 bases in the middle.

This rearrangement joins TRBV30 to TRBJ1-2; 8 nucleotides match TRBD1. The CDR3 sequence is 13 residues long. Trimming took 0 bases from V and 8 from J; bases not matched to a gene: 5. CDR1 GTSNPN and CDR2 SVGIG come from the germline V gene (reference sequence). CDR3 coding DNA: TGTGCCTGGAGTGTACAGGGGGGTATCGGCTACACCTTC. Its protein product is CAWSVQGGIGYTF. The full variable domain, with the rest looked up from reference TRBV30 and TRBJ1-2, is SQTIHQWPATLVQPVGSPLSLECTVEGTSNPNLYWYRQAAGRGLQLLFYSVGIGQISSEVPQNLSASRPQDRQFILSSKKLLLSDSGFYLCAWSVQGGIGYTFGSGTRLTVV.

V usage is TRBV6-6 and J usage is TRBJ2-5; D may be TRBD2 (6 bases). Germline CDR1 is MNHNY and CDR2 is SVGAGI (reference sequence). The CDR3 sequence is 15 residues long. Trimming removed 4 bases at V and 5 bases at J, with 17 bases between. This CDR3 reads CASSFSPGLGETQYF. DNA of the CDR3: TGTGCCAGCAGTTTCTCGCCGGGACTTGGGGAGACCCAGTACTTC.

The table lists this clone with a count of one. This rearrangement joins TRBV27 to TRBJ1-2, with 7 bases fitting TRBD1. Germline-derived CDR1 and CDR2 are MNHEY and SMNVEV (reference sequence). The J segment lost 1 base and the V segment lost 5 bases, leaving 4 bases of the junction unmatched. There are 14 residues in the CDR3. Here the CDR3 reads CASSPRQGNYGYTF. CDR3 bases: TGTGCCAGCAGTCCTAGACAGGGTAACTATGGCTACACCTTC.

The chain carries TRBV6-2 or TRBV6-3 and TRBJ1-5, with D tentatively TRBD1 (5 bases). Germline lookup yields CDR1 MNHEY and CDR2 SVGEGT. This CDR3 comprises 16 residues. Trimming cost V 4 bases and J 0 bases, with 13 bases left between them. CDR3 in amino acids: CASSWPRGDSNQPQHF. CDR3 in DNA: TGTGCCAGCAGTTGGCCCCGGGGGGATAGCAATCAGCCCCAGCATTTT.

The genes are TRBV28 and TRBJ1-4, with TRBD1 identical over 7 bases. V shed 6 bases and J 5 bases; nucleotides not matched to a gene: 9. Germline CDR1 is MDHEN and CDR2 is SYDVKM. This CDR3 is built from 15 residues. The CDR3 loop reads CASREPRGSNEKLFF. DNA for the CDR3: TGTGCCAGCAGGGAACCCAGGGGGTCGAATGAAAAACTGTTTTTT.

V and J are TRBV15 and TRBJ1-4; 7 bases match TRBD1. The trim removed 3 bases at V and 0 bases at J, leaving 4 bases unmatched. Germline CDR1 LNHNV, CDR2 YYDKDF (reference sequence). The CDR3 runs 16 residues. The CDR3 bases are TGTGCCACCAGCAGCGGGACAGCCGCAACTAATGAAAAACTGTTTTTT. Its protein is CATSSGTAATNEKLFF.

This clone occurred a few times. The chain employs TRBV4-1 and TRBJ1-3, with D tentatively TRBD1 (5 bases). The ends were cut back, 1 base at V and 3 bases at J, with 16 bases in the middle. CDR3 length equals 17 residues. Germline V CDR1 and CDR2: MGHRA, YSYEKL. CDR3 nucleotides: TGCGCCAGCAGCCAAGGGACGGGGGGATCATTTGGAAACACCATATATTTT. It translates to CASSQGTGGSFGNTIYF.